The 19 T cell receptor beta chains presented below share a single source sample, sequenced in a study of PD-1 blockade in mismatch repair-deficient tumors. Measured with immunoSEQ multiplex PCR; TCRdb has only the in-frame clones, and not every one. The sample lists fewer than 60,000 clones, over 60% occurring once. The sample consisted of PBMCs, taken before pembrolizumab treatment. Receptors originate from an adult with mismatch repair-deficient cancer.

The genes are TRBV10-3 and TRBJ1-2; no definite D call. Trimming cost V 8 bases and J 1 base, with 11 bases left between them. This CDR3 comprises 13 residues. Germline loops: CDR1 ENHRY, CDR2 SYGVKD. The CDR3, as DNA: TGTGCCATCTCTCCGGGGATTAACTATGGCTACACCTTC. Protein: CAISPGINYGYTF.

This chain connects TRBV28 to TRBJ1-3, with TRBD1 matching 9 bases. The V and J ends lost 2 bases and 2 bases, in that order; junction bases with no gene match: 4. The CDR3 is 16 amino acids. Germline assignment: CDR1 MDHEN and CDR2 SYDVKM. The CDR3 DNA sequence: TGTGCCAGCAGTTTACTCGGACAGGGGACTGGAAACACCATATATTTT. Protein product: CASSLLGQGTGNTIYF.

The chain joins TRBV9 to TRBJ1-3; possibly TRBD1 for D (5 bases). Looked up from germline, CDR1 is SGDLS and CDR2 is YYNGEE. The CDR3 is 15 amino acids. Trimming left V 4 bases short and J 3 bases short, with 14 bases between. The CDR3 DNA reads TGTGCCAGCAGCCAGGAGGGGCATGTTGGAAACACCATATATTTT. Its translation: CASSQEGHVGNTIYF. The whole variable domain, remainder taken from reference TRBV9 and TRBJ1-3, is DSGVTQTPKHLITATGQRVTLRCSPRSGDLSVYWYQQSLDQGLQFLIQYYNGEERAKGNILERFSAQQFPDLHSELNLSSLELGDSALYFCASSQEGHVGNTIYFGEGSWLTVV.

The DNA for the CDR3 is TGTGCCAGCAGTGAAGGGACAGGGCCCCTGAACACTGAAGCTTTCTTT. Protein sequence: CASSEGTGPLNTEAFF. This rearrangement joins TRBV2 to TRBJ1-1; 8 bases map to TRBD1. In germline, CDR1 is SNHLY, CDR2 FYNNEI. V trimming: 1 base; J trimming: 0 bases; junction bases outside the gene matches: 4. The CDR3 is 16 amino acids.

This chain joins TRBV6-5 and TRBJ1-2; D is unresolved. Germline V gene data show CDR1 as MNHEY and CDR2 as SVGAGI. The V end lost 8 bases, the J end lost 5 bases, and 15 bases lay between the germline ends. The CDR3 is 13 amino acids. The CDR3 reads CASSDSTAYGYTF. The CDR3 coding sequence is TGTGCCAGCTCGGACTCAACTGCATATGGCTACACCTTC.

This clone was picked up a small number of times. The rearrangement uses TRBV6-4 and TRBJ2-1, with TRBD2 matching 9 bases. The germline gives CDR1 MRHNA, CDR2 SNTAGT. J gave up 8 bases and V 1 base, and 3 bases lay outside the gene matches. This CDR3 spans 14 amino acids. CDR3 in amino acids: CASSDFSGSYEQFF. In DNA, the CDR3 is TGTGCCAGCAGTGACTTTAGCGGGAGCTATGAGCAGTTCTTC.

The CDR3 nucleotides read TGTGCCAGCAGCCTGGGGACAGCCTACTCCTACGAGCAGTACTTC. Its protein product is CASSLGTAYSYEQYF. This chain connects TRBV7-3 to TRBJ2-7; 7 bases are a match to TRBD1. CDR3 length: 15 amino acids. Germline assignment: CDR1 SGHTA and CDR2 FQGTGA. Trimming cost V 5 bases and J 0 bases; bases outside gene matches: 7.

The chain's CDR3 is CASSEGLATDTQYF. Here the CDR3 DNA reads TGTGCCAGCAGCGAAGGACTAGCGACAGATACGCAGTATTTT. The chain uses TRBV5-4 and TRBJ2-3; 9 nucleotides match TRBD2. CDR1 and CDR2 from the germline V gene are SGHNT and YYREEE (reference sequence). The CDR3 loop spans 14 amino acids. With 4 bases clipped from V and 3 bases from J, the junction kept 3 bases outside the gene matches.

This chain links TRBV11-2 with TRBJ1-3, with D tentatively TRBD1 (5 bases). Trimming pared 3 bases from V and 2 bases from J, leaving 17 bases between. CDR1 and CDR2 (germline): SGHAT, FQNNGV. The CDR3 has 17 amino acids. The CDR3 sequence is CASSLGGSGSAGNTIYF. As DNA, the CDR3 is TGTGCCAGCAGCTTGGGGGGATCAGGGTCAGCTGGAAACACCATATATTTT.

Written as DNA, the CDR3 is TGTGCCACCAGCTCCCGACCCCGAACCGGGGAGCTGTTTTTT. Translating it yields CATSSRPRTGELFF. The chain is built from TRBV15 and TRBJ2-2; D unresolved. This CDR3 is built from 14 residues. Looked up from germline, CDR1 is LNHNV and CDR2 is YYDKDF (reference sequence). V lost 5 bases to trimming and J lost 5 bases, with 12 bases between them.

CDR3 nucleotide sequence: TGTGCGACTAGAGAGGGGGCGATGTATGGCTACACCTTC. It yields the protein CATREGAMYGYTF. The chain carries TRBV6-6 and TRBJ1-2, with 7 nucleotides matching TRBD1. The CDR3 sequence is 13 residues long. Germline loops: CDR1 MNHNY, CDR2 SVGAGI (reference sequence).

The CDR3 DNA follows: TGCGCCAGCAGCTTGGCAGGGGCCCCCGGGGTCGGCTACACCTTC. Its translation is CASSLAGAPGVGYTF. The chain combines TRBV5-1 with TRBJ1-2, with D possibly being TRBD1 (6 bases). V was trimmed by 0 bases and J by 8 bases, leaving 17 bases between them. The CDR3 extends over 15 amino acids. The germline gives CDR1 SGHRS, CDR2 YFSETQ.

The rearrangement joins TRBV13 to TRBJ2-1, with TRBD2 as a possible D gene (5 bases). Germline CDR1 PRHDT, CDR2 FYEKMQ (reference sequence). The CDR3 is 14 residues long. V was trimmed by 5 bases and J by 7 bases, leaving 15 bases between them. Here the CDR3 DNA reads TGTGCCAGCAGCGTTAGGCCGGGAAAAAATGAGCAGTTCTTC. Its translation: CASSVRPGKNEQFF. The full variable domain, in which reference TRBV13 and TRBJ2-1 provide the parts outside the CDR3, is AAGVIQSPRHLIKEKRETATLKCYPIPRHDTVYWYQQGPGQDPQFLISFYEKMQSDKGSIPDRFSAQQFSDYHSELNMSSLELGDSALYFCASSVRPGKNEQFFGPGTRLTVL.

This chain joins TRBV5-1 and TRBJ1-1; a weak D match, TRBD1 (6 bases). Germline CDR1 is SGHRS and CDR2 is YFSETQ. The V gene lost 1 base and the J gene lost 0 bases, with 7 bases spanning the gap. The CDR3 has 14 residues. The CDR3, as DNA: TGCGCCAGCAGCTTGACAGGGATGAACACTGAAGCTTTCTTT. Its translation is CASSLTGMNTEAFF.

In its sample, this clone was seen once. V is TRBV10-3 and J is TRBJ1-4; D gene unclear. V shed 0 bases and J shed 3 bases, with 5 bases lying between them. Per germline, CDR1 ENHRY and CDR2 SYGVKD. The CDR3 spans 14 residues. CDR3 DNA sequence: TGTGCCATCAGTGAGTCGTTGGCTAATGAAAAACTGTTTTTT. This codes for CAISESLANEKLFF.

The gene calls are TRBV7-2 and TRBJ2-7; 8 bases align to TRBD2. J was trimmed by 7 bases and V by 7 bases; bases with no gene match: 15. The CDR3 loop spans 15 amino acids. Germline-derived CDR1 and CDR2 are SGHTA and FQGNSA. The CDR3 DNA sequence: TGTGCCAGCACCCCCCCGGGACTAGGGGTTCGGGAGCAGTACTTC. Translation gives CASTPPGLGVREQYF.

The chain has TRBV6-5 and TRBJ2-1, with D maybe TRBD2 (6 bases). Germline assignment: CDR1 MNHEY and CDR2 SVGAGI. The CDR3 runs to 15 residues. Trimming cost V 4 bases and J 1 base, with 11 bases left between them. CDR3 coding DNA: TGTGCCAGCAGTTTTGGACTATCTTCCTACAATGAGCAGTTCTTC. Residues: CASSFGLSSYNEQFF.

The chain recombines TRBV6-5 with TRBJ2-7; 8 bases are a match to TRBD2. V shed 7 bases and J 6 bases; nucleotides not matched to a gene: 11. The CDR3 runs to 14 residues. CDR1 is MNHEY and CDR2 is SVGAGI in the germline V gene. For the CDR3, the DNA is TGTGCCAGCAACCGAGGACTAGCTATCGGCGAGCAGTACTTC. Protein: CASNRGLAIGEQYF.

V and J are TRBV2 and TRBJ2-4; D is undetermined. V lost 5 bases, J lost 3 bases, and 5 bases lay in between. CDR3 size: 12 residues. Germline lookup yields CDR1 SNHLY and CDR2 FYNNEI. The chain's CDR3 is CASSRSKNIQYF. As DNA, the CDR3 is TGTGCCAGCAGTCGGAGCAAAAACATTCAGTACTTC.